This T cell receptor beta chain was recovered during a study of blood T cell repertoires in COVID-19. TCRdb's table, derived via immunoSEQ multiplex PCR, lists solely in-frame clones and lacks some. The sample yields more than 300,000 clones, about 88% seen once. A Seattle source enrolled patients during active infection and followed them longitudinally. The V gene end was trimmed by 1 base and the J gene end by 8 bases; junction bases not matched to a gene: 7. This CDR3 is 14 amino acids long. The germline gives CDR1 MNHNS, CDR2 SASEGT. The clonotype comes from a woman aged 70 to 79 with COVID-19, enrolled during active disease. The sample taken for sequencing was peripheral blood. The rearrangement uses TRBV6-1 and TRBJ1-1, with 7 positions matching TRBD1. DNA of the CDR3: TGTGCCAGCAGTGAAGAGGGGGCACCAACAGAAGCTTTCTTT. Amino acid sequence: CASSEEGAPTEAFF.